This entry lists 12 T cell receptor beta chains sequenced from one sample in a study of memory CD8 T cells in hepatitis C reinfection. Clones were read by immunoSEQ multiplex PCR, and TCRdb kept only the in-frame ones, dropping some. The sample consists of 35,000 to 50,000 clones, 70% to 90% of them appearing once. Regarding time point: peak reinfection, 3 to 8 weeks after reinfection detection. Sorted cells were sequenced directly ex vivo without any in vitro expansion. Sequenced sample: naive CD8+ T cells sorted from blood. These receptors came from a man aged 18 to 29 with hepatitis C virus infection.

This chain uses TRBV7-9 with TRBJ2-5; no clear D gene. The V and J ends lost 5 bases and 4 bases respectively, with 17 bases between them. CDR1 is SEHNR and CDR2 is FQNEAQ in the germline V gene (reference sequence). The CDR3 contains 15 residues. CDR3 nucleotides: TGTGCCAGCAGCCCCCCCCAGGCCGGTGGAGAGACCCAGTACTTC. Translating gives CASSPPQAGGETQYF.

The chain recombines TRBV28 with TRBJ1-5; weak D call: TRBD1 (6 bases). This CDR3 spans 16 amino acids. The V end was cut by 5 bases, the J end by 3 bases, with 17 bases between. CDR1 is MDHEN, CDR2 SYDVKM, per germline. This chain's CDR3 is CASSEQGLSYNQPQHF. In nucleotides, the CDR3 is TGTGCCAGCAGTGAACAGGGTTTGTCGTACAATCAGCCCCAGCATTTT. The complete variable domain, with remaining parts taken from reference TRBV28 and TRBJ1-5, reads DVKVTQSSRYLVKRTGEKVFLECVQDMDHENMFWYRQDPGLGLRLIYFSYDVKMKEKGDIPEGYSVSREKKERFSLILESASTNQTSMYLCASSEQGLSYNQPQHFGDGTRLSIL.

V and J are TRBV7-3 and TRBJ2-1; 11 bases match TRBD2. This CDR3 is 15 amino acids long. After removal of 5 bases from V and 4 bases from J, the junction contained 4 bases not matched to a gene. Germline V gives CDR1 SGHTA, CDR2 FQGTGA. The CDR3 coding sequence is TGTGCCAGCAGCGTAGCGGGAGGGGGGTACAATGAGCAGTTCTTC. It codes for CASSVAGGGYNEQFF.

The chain links TRBV4-3 to TRBJ1-1; TRBD1 matches 8 bases. The V segment lost 0 bases and the J segment 7 bases; nucleotides outside the gene matches: 7. The CDR3 has 15 residues. CDR1 and CDR2 (germline): LGHNA, YSLEER. The CDR3 DNA follows: TGCGCCAGCAGCCAAGACGCAGGGGGCTCGGGTGAAGCTTTCTTT. This gives the protein CASSQDAGGSGEAFF.

The rearrangement links TRBV5-4 to TRBJ2-5; 10 nucleotides align to TRBD1. The closer fit of TRBJ2-7 to the DNA end suggests the J call may be wrong. In germline, CDR1 is SGHNT, CDR2 YYREEE (reference sequence). This CDR3 contains 15 residues. Here the CDR3 reads CASSVTGTGAYEQYF. In nucleotides, the CDR3 is TGTGCCAGCAGCGTCACCGGGACAGGGGCCTACGAGCAGTACTTC.

This clone showed up just once. The CDR3 region is CASSLDINQETQYF. CDR3 nucleotides: TGTGCCAGCAGCTTGGACATCAATCAAGAGACCCAGTACTTC. The chain uses TRBV5-4 and TRBJ2-5; no definite D call. V lost 0 bases to trimming and J lost 2 bases, with 8 bases between them. This CDR3 spans 14 amino acids. In germline, CDR1 is SGHNT, CDR2 YYREEE (reference sequence).

The gene calls are TRBV29-1 and TRBJ2-3, with D uncertain. CDR3 length: 14 residues. Germline V gene data show CDR1 as SQVTM and CDR2 as ANQGSEA. Deletions cut 2 bases from V and 5 bases from J, with 14 bases between. The CDR3 sequence: CSVETGQPLDTQYF. In DNA, the CDR3 is TGCAGCGTTGAAACTGGGCAGCCTTTAGATACGCAGTATTTT.

The chain has TRBV9 and TRBJ2-1; D may be TRBD1 (6 bases). This CDR3 comprises 15 residues. Per the germline V gene, CDR1 is SGDLS and CDR2 is YYNGEE. V was trimmed by 5 bases and J by 5 bases, leaving 17 bases between them. Written as DNA, the CDR3 is TGTGCCAGCAGTAGTAAGGGGGAGCTGGACAATGAGCAGTTCTTC. Translating gives CASSSKGELDNEQFF.

CDR3 in amino acids: CASGGDTSGRGDEQFF. The CDR3 nucleotides read TGTGCCAGCGGGGGGGATACTAGCGGGAGGGGGGATGAGCAGTTCTTC. The rearrangement joins TRBV27 to TRBJ2-1; 13 positions agree with TRBD2. The V gene end was trimmed by 8 bases and the J gene end by 8 bases; junction bases not matched to a gene: 12. The germline CDR1 and CDR2 sequences are MNHEY and SMNVEV (reference sequence). CDR3 length: 16 residues.

V usage is TRBV6-5 and J usage is TRBJ2-7; 8 positions match TRBD2. Germline values: CDR1 MNHEY, CDR2 SVGAGI. The CDR3 runs to 13 residues. The junction had 3 bases not matched to a gene; V was cut back by 5 bases and J by 3 bases. The CDR3 region has the DNA TGTGCCAGCAGTGAGCGGGGGAGCTACGAGCAGTACGTC. It is translated as CASSERGSYEQYV.

This chain links TRBV28 with TRBJ2-1, with 7 nucleotides matching TRBD2. V lost 5 bases, J lost 5 bases, and 9 bases stayed unmatched. Germline V gene data show CDR1 as MDHEN and CDR2 as SYDVKM. This CDR3 is 15 amino acids long. In DNA, the CDR3 is TGTGCCAGCAGTGCCGGACTAGGGGTTGACAATGAGCAGTTCTTC. Translating gives CASSAGLGVDNEQFF.

The chain has TRBV14 and TRBJ2-5; 7 nucleotides align to TRBD1. The V and J ends lost 4 bases and 3 bases, in that order; junction bases with no gene match: 2. Germline CDR1 SGHDN, CDR2 FVKESK. CDR3 length equals 13 residues. The CDR3 bases are TGTGCCAGCAGCCCGACAGGGAAAGAGACCCAGTACTTC. Translating it yields CASSPTGKETQYF. Full variable domain (remainder filled in from reference TRBV14 and TRBJ2-5): EAGVTQFPSHSVIEKGQTVTLRCDPISGHDNLYWYRRVMGKEIKFLLHFVKESKQDESGMPNNRFLAERTGGTYSTLKVQPAELEDSGVYFCASSPTGKETQYFGPGTRLLVL.